Described below is a single T cell receptor (beta chain) sequence and its context. The CDR3 is 13 amino acids. Germline V gene lookup returns CDR1 SNHLY and CDR2 FYNNEI. V was clipped by 8 bases and J by 1 base, with 11 bases between them. Sequencing used immunoSEQ multiplex PCR; TCRdb keeps in-frame clones, though not all of them. Counted here are about 120,000 clones, nearly 90% occurring once; the ten biggest clones make up 1.1%. This sample was included in a study of cytomegalovirus exposure and HLA in healthy donors. Sequences were obtained from PBMCs. The V call is TRBV2, the J call TRBJ2-5, with D possibly TRBD2 on 6 matching bases. The TCR sequence derives from a woman under 30 in good health and CMV-seronegative. The CDR3 protein is CASRLEVQETQYF. In DNA form, the CDR3 reads TGTGCCAGCCGACTAGAGGTCCAAGAGACCCAGTACTTC.